Described below is a single T cell receptor beta chain sequence and its context. Its antigen is still unknown. RNA transcripts gave rise to amplified TCR beta CDR3 regions. A first-round RT-PCR of the TCR CDR3 used the HTBI primer set. TCRdb reanalysed the multiplex PCR reads using MiXCR and keeps one entry per CDR3 protein. Of roughly 500,000 distinct CDR3 sequences in the sample, just over 45% were seen once. This CDR3 has 15 amino acids. Trimming shortened V by 5 bases and J by 0 bases, and 13 bases separated the two germline ends. Germline-derived CDR1 and CDR2 are SEHNR and FQNEAQ (reference sequence). These data belong to a study of T cells in Graves' hyperthyroidism and ophthalmopathy. Study results and caveats: Most expanded thyroid clonotypes above 0.001 recurred in blood. In the analysis, a 13 V-J model separated ophthalmopathy from stable hyperthyroidism.

The sequencing input was peripheral blood or thyroid tissue (not recorded which). V usage is TRBV7-9 and J usage is TRBJ1-2, with TRBD1 as a possible D gene (5 bases). This sequence was found in an adult woman with Graves' disease, either hyperthyroidism or ophthalmopathy (not recorded which). Here the CDR3 reads CASSLRPGANYGYTF. In DNA form, the CDR3 reads TGTGCCAGCAGCCTCAGGCCGGGGGCTAACTATGGCTACACCTTC.